These T cell receptor beta chains were read from a single sample in a study of chemoradiotherapy in HPV16-positive cancers. Only in-frame clones appear in the TCRdb table, and some are missing; sequencing was by immunoSEQ multiplex PCR. The sample consists of about 32,000 clones, around 80% of them appearing once. The sample consisted of blood, taken from a patient who underwent chemoradiotherapy. Receptors were obtained from a human donor with HPV-associated anogenital cancer. Both conserved end residues are part of each CDR3. D genes are given only for firm matches. Only part of the rows carry a size: once, few, many, or a class if the clone is expanded.

D gene,CDR3 length,V gene,clone size,J gene,CDR3 protein
TRBD2,15,TRBV5-4,.,TRBJ2-2,CASSLAGANTGELFF
.,12,TRBV25-1,.,TRBJ1-4,CASSEVGEKLFF
.,12,TRBV29-1,once,TRBJ2-1,CSVEGVGNEQFF
.,15,TRBV11-3,.,TRBJ2-3,CASSLGRGKPDTQYF
.,15,TRBV7-8,.,TRBJ2-7,CASRRTQGSSYEQYF
.,13,TRBV10-3,once,TRBJ1-1,CAIISAGGTEAFF
.,14,TRBV4-1,few,TRBJ1-3,CASSQGQVRNTIYF
.,13,TRBV9,.,TRBJ1-1,CASSTYQGTEAFF
.,16,TRBV27,.,TRBJ1-5,CASSRNDRSPNQPQHF
TRBD1,18,TRBV12-5,once,TRBJ1-1,CASANDRVLTMMNTEAFF
.,13,TRBV9,.,TRBJ2-1,CASSVSGPDEQFF
.,12,TRBV11-3,.,TRBJ2-7,CASSLDSGEQYF
.,13,TRBV5-1,.,TRBJ2-3,CASSFEGEDTQYF
.,17,TRBV18,once,TRBJ2-3,CASSPLPVAVITDTQYF
.,11,TRBV29-1,once,TRBJ1-1,CSVGLLTEAFF
.,14,TRBV4-1,.,TRBJ2-5,CASSQDRVTETQYF
TRBD2,15,TRBV7-9,few,TRBJ2-2,CASTSGLAKTGELFF
.,14,TRBV5-1,.,TRBJ1-6,CASSLVPASSPLHF
.,13,TRBV7-9,.,TRBJ2-5,CASSRGFQETQYF
.,16,TRBV10-3,.,TRBJ1-3,CAISESEYSSGNTIYF
TRBD1,15,TRBV7-8,.,TRBJ2-1,CASGARDSSYNEQFF
TRBD1,13,TRBV7-9,.,TRBJ1-1,CASSITGEAEAFF
TRBD2,13,TRBV7-7,.,TRBJ2-3,CASSRLATDTQYF
.,11,TRBV20-1,.,TRBJ2-7,CSARQRGEQYF
.,13,TRBV9,.,TRBJ2-3,CASSPSGTDTQYF
TRBD1,14,TRBV5-4,.,TRBJ2-3,CASSLGQGRDTQYF
.,14,TRBV5-6,.,TRBJ2-2,CASSLGQSTGELFF
.,18,TRBV9,.,TRBJ1-3,CASSVDSGGLFSGNTIYF
TRBD1,11,TRBV20-1,.,TRBJ2-7,CSPGQGEEQYF
.,12,TRBV6-4,.,TRBJ2-2,CASSEGTGELFF
.,13,TRBV4-2,few,TRBJ2-7,CASSQDLHYEQYF
TRBD2,14,TRBV7-8,.,TRBJ2-7,CASSLLAGSYEQYF
.,17,TRBV19,.,TRBJ1-3,CASRTYTGGSEENTIYF
.,12,TRBV10-2,few,TRBJ2-1,CASSVWGNEQFF
.,11,TRBV29-1,.,TRBJ1-2,CSASHGYGYTF
.,12,TRBV5-6,.,TRBJ2-5,CASSLSPGEQYF
.,11,TRBV5-6,few,TRBJ1-2,CASSLGQGGTF
.,13,TRBV7-9,.,TRBJ1-3,CASSSLDRGRGCF
TRBD1,18,TRBV2,.,TRBJ1-3,CASSEARTGANSGNTIYF
.,16,TRBV6-5,.,TRBJ2-5,CASSFRDSIPQETQYF
.,13,TRBV6-5,.,TRBJ2-7,CASIQGGSYEQYF
.,15,TRBV7-3,.,TRBJ1-2,CASSLGYGTQYGYTF
.,14,TRBV5-5,.,TRBJ1-2,CASSIDISNYGYTF
.,11,TRBV7-9,few,TRBJ2-7,CATRLRDEQYF
.,16,TRBV11-2,.,TRBJ1-5,CASSFRSGQSNQPQHF
.,15,TRBV7-3,.,TRBJ2-3,CASSPMGRDTDTQYF
.,13,TRBV11-2,.,TRBJ2-7,CASSLTGRLEQYF
.,13,TRBV29-1,.,TRBJ2-1,CSAYVGASGEQFF
.,14,TRBV7-8,once,TRBJ2-3,CASSLDRGRDTQYF
TRBD1,11,TRBV29-1,.,TRBJ1-1,CSVQGAGEAFF
TRBD2,18,TRBV7-2,few,TRBJ2-5,CASSLGGTSGGLQETQYF
TRBD2,12,TRBV6-5,.,TRBJ2-5,CATRGVEETQYF
.,15,TRBV6-1,.,TRBJ1-1,CASSEGLGSGTEAFF
.,12,TRBV4-2,.,TRBJ2-7,CASSPGVGEQYF